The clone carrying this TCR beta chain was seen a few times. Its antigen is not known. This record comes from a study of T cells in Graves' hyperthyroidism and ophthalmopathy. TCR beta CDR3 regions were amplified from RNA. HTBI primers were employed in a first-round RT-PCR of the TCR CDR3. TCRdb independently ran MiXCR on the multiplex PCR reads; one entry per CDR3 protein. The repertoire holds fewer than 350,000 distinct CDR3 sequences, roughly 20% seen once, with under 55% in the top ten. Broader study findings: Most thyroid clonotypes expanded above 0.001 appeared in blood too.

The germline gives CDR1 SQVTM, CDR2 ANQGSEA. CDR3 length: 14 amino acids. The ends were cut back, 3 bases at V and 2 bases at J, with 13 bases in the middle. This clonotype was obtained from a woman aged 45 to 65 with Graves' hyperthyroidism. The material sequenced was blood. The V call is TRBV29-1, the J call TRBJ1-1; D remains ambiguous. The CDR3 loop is CSVDPHPRNTEAFF. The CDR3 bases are TGCAGCGTTGACCCCCATCCAAGAAACACTGAAGCTTTCTTT.